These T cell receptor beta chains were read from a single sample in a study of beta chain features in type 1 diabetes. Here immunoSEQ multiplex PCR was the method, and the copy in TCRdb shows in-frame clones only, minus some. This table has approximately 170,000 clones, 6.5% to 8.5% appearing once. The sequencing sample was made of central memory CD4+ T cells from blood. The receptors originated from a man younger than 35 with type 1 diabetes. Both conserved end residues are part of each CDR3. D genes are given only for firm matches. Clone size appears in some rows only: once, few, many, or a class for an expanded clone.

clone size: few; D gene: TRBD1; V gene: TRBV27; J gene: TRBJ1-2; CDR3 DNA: TGTGCCAGCAGTTTGGGACAGAACTATGGCTACACCTTC; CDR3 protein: CASSLGQNYGYTF
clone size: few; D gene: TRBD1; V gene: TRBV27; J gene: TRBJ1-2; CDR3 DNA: TGTGCCAGCAGTAGAATGGGACAGAACTATGGCTACACCTTC; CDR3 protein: CASSRMGQNYGYTF
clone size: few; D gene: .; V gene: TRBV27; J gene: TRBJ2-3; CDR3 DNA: TGTGCCAGCAGTCAACAGGTTTCCACAGATACGCAGTATTTT; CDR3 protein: CASSQQVSTDTQYF
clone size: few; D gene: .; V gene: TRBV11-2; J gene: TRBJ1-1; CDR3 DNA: TGTGCCAGCAGCAACCGGGACACTGACACTGAAGCTTTCTTT; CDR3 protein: CASSNRDTDTEAFF
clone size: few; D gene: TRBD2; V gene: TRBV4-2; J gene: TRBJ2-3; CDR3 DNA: TGTGCCAGCAGCCAAGATCTTAGGGCGGGGGGGACAGATACGCAGTATTTT; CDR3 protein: CASSQDLRAGGTDTQYF
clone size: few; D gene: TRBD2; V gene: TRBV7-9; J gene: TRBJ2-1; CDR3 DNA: TGTGCCAGCAGCTTATGGGGAGGGAGTGGTCACAATGAGCAGTTCTTC; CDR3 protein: CASSLWGGSGHNEQFF
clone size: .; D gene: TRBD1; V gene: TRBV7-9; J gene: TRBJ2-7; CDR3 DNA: TGTGCCAGCAGCTTAGAGAGGGGGCGCAGCAACGAGCAGTACTTC; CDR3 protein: CASSLERGRSNEQYF
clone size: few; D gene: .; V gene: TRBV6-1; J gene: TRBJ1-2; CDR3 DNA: TGTGCCAGCAGCCGGACAGTGGGGAACTATGGCTACACCTTC; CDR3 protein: CASSRTVGNYGYTF
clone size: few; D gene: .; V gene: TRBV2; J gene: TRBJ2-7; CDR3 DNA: TGTGCCAGCAGGGACTTCTACGAGCAGTACTTC; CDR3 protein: CASRDFYEQYF
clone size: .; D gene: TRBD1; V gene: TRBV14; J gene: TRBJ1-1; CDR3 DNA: TGTGCCAGCAGCCAAGTGGAAGGGGGCGCAGGTATGAACACTGAAGCTTTCTTT; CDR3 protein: CASSQVEGGAGMNTEAFF
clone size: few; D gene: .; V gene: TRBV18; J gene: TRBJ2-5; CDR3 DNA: TGTGCCAGCTCACCATCTGGGGCGACAGAGACCCAGTACTTC; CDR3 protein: CASSPSGATETQYF
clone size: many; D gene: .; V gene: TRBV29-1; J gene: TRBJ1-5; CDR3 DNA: TGCAGCGTTGACATTGGTTTGGCGGCAGGGGATCAGCCCCAGCATTTT; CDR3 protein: CSVDIGLAAGDQPQHF
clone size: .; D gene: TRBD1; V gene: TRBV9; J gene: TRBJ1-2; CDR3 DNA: TGTGCCAGCAGCGTAGCTGGAGACAGGGTCGGTGGCTACACCTTC; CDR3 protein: CASSVAGDRVGGYTF
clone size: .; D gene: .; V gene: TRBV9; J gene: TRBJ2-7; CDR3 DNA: TGTGCCAGCAGCCCTGGCTCGATGGACGAGCAGTACTTC; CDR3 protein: CASSPGSMDEQYF
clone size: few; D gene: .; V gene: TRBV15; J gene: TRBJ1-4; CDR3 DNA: TGTGCCACCAGCAGAGATCAACTCTCAAATGAAAAACTGTTTTTT; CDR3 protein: CATSRDQLSNEKLFF
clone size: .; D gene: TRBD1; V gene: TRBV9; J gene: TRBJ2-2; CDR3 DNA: TGTGCCAGCAGCGTAGTAGGGGACAGGGGGACCGGGGAGCTGTTTTTT; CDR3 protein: CASSVVGDRGTGELFF
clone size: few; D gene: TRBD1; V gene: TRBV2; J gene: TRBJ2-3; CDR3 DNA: TGTGCCAGCAGCGCCAGTGGGACAGGGCTTGCAGATACGCAGTATTTT; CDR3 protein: CASSASGTGLADTQYF
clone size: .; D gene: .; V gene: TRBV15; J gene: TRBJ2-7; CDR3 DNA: TGTGCCACCAGCAGGACCCGGGACTACGAGCAGTACTTC; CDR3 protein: CATSRTRDYEQYF
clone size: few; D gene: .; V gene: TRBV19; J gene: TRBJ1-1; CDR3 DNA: TGTGCCAGTAGTATAGCGCAGGGAAGCCGGCGGGCTTTCTTT; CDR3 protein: CASSIAQGSRRAFF
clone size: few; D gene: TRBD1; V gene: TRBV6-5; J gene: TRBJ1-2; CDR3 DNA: TGTGCCAGCAGTTCGGGACAGGGGCCGGGTTCTTGGGGCTACACCTTC; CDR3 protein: CASSSGQGPGSWGYTF
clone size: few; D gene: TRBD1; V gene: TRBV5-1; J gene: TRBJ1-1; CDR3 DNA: TGCGCCAGCAGTCAGGGGGCTAACACTGAAGCTTTCTTT; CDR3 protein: CASSQGANTEAFF
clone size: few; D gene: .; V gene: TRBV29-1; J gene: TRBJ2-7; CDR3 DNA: TGCAGCGTTTCGTCAGGCAGCTCCTACGAGCAGTACTTC; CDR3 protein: CSVSSGSSYEQYF
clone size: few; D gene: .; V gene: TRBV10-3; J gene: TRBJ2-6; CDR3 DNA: TGTGCCATCAGTCCCGGGACAGGGGCCAACGTCCTGACTTTC; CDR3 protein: CAISPGTGANVLTF
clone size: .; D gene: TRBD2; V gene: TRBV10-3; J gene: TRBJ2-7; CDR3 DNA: TGTGCCATCAGAGGCGGGGGGGGCGCGTCCTACGAGCAGTACTTC; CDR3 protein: CAIRGGGGASYEQYF
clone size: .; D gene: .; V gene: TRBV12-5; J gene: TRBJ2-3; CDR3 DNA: TGTGCTAGTTCTTTCGGTGCTAGCCAGGCCGATACGCAGTATTTT; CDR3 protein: CASSFGASQADTQYF
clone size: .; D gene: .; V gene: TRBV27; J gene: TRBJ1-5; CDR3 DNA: TGTGCCACCCCTAGTAAGCCCCAGCATTTT; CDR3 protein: CATPSKPQHF
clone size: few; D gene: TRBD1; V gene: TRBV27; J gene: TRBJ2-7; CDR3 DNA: TGTGCCAGCAGTTCCCCTTCGACAGGGCGGTACGAGCAGTACTTC; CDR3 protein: CASSSPSTGRYEQYF
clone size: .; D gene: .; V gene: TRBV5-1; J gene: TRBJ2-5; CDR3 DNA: TGCGCCAGCAGCTTGGACAGTTTCCAAGAGACCCAGTACTTC; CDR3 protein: CASSLDSFQETQYF
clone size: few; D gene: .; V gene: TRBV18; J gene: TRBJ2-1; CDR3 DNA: TGTGCCAGCTCATTCTTACAGGATTACAATGAGCAGTTCTTC; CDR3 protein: CASSFLQDYNEQFF
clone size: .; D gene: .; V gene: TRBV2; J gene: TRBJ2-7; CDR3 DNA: TGTGCCACCGGCTCGGGCTACGAGCAGTACTTC; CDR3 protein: CATGSGYEQYF
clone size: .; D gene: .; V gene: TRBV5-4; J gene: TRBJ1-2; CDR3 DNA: TGTGCCAGCAGCTCGGGGGAGGGAACTAACTATGGCTACACCTTC; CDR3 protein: CASSSGEGTNYGYTF
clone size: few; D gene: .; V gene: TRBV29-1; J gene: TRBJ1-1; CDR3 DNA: TGCAGCGTTGAAGATCCCGGACAGAGAGGCTTCTTT; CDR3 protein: CSVEDPGQRGFF
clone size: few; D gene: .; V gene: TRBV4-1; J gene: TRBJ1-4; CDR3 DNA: TGCGCCAGCAGCCTCCGGGACCGTCGGGAGGAAAAACTGTTTTTT; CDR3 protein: CASSLRDRREEKLFF
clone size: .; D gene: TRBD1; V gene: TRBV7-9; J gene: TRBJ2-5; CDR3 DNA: TGTGCCAGCAGCAGGGGACAGGTGGAAGAGACCCAGTACTTC; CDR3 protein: CASSRGQVEETQYF
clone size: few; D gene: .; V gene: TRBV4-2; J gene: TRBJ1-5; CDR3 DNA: TGTGCCAGCAGCCAAGAGTGGGCCGGAAATCAGCCCCAGCATTTT; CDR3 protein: CASSQEWAGNQPQHF
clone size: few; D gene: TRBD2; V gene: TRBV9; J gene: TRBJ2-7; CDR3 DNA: TGTGCCAGCAGCGTAGGGCTAGCGGGAAGTAGGCCCTACGAGCAGTACTTC; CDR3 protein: CASSVGLAGSRPYEQYF
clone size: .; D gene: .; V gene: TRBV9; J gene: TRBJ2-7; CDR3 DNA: TGTGCCAGCAGCGTGGCCCCAGGGGTGGGGGAGCAGTACTTC; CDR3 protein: CASSVAPGVGEQYF
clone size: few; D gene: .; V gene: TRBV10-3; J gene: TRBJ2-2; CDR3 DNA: TGTGCCATCATGGACGGGGTGAACACCGGGGAGCTGTTTTTT; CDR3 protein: CAIMDGVNTGELFF
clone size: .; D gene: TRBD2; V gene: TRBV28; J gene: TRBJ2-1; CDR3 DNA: TGTGCCAGCACCCAATTCCCTAGCGGATCATATGAGCAGTTCTTC; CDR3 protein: CASTQFPSGSYEQFF
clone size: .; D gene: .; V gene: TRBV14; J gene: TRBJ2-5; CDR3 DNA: TGTGCCAGCGGAGGCAGCTATCGAGAGACCCAGTACTTC; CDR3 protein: CASGGSYRETQYF